One and the same sample provided the 9 T cell receptor beta chains below, sequenced in a study of T cells in tumors after PD-1 blockade. Some clones are missing from TCRdb's copy, which holds only in-frame ones; the method was immunoSEQ multiplex PCR. The sample carries approximately 46,000 clones, more than 70% recorded once. The starting material was PBMCs, obtained before anti-PD-1 treatment. These receptors were taken from a human donor with basal cell carcinoma.

The rearrangement uses TRBV7-8 and TRBJ2-7, with D perhaps given as TRBD1 or TRBD2 (6 bases each). Trimming shortened V by 5 bases and J by 4 bases, and 18 bases separated the two germline ends. CDR3 length: 15 residues. Germline-derived CDR1 and CDR2 are SGHVS and FQNEAQ. The CDR3 here is CASSLTRGHIYEQYF. CDR3 sequence (DNA): TGTGCCAGCAGCCTAACGCGGGGACACATATACGAGCAGTACTTC.

The CDR3 DNA follows: TGTGCCAGCATCCTAGCGGGGGAAACAGATACGCAGTATTTT. It specifies CASILAGETDTQYF. The J gene is TRBJ2-3, the V gene TRBV2, with TRBD2 identical over 10 bases. The CDR3 sequence is 14 residues long. CDR1 SNHLY and CDR2 FYNNEI come from the germline V gene. The trim removed 7 bases at V and 3 bases at J, leaving 4 bases unmatched. The variable domain in full, completed from reference TRBV2 and TRBJ2-3, reads EPEVTQTPSHQVTQMGQEVILRCVPISNHLYFYWYRQILGQKVEFLVSFYNNEISEKSEIFDDQFSVERPDGSNFTLKIRSTKLEDSAMYFCASILAGETDTQYFGPGTRLTVL.

V usage is TRBV5-1 and J usage is TRBJ2-7; 12 bases align to TRBD1. With 4 bases clipped from V and 4 bases from J, the junction kept 3 bases outside the gene matches. The CDR3 extends over 14 amino acids. Germline values: CDR1 SGHRS, CDR2 YFSETQ. The CDR3 is CASSMGQGAYEQYF. CDR3 coding DNA: TGCGCCAGCAGCATGGGACAGGGGGCGTACGAGCAGTACTTC.

V is TRBV9 and J is TRBJ1-1; D perhaps matches TRBD1 (6 bases). Trimming stripped 0 bases from V and 1 base from J, with 10 bases between. Germline V gene sequence: CDR1 SGDLS, CDR2 YYNGEE. This CDR3 spans 15 amino acids. The CDR3 nucleotides read TGTGCCAGCAGCGTAGTGGGACAAACGAACACTGAAGCTTTCTTT. Its protein product is CASSVVGQTNTEAFF.

The gene calls are TRBV10-2 and TRBJ2-2, with TRBD2 matching over 10 bases. This CDR3 is 18 amino acids long. Germline V gene sequence: CDR1 WSHSY, CDR2 SAAADI. V trimming: 3 bases; J trimming: 4 bases; junction bases outside the gene matches: 11. Here the CDR3 DNA reads TGCGCCAGCAGTGAAAGTCTAAGCGGGGGGGACGGCACCGGGGAGCTGTTTTTT. It codes for CASSESLSGGDGTGELFF.

The CDR3 is CASSLGGATGENSPLHF. In DNA form, the CDR3 reads TGTGCCAGCAGCTTGGGAGGGGCGACAGGGGAGAATTCACCCCTCCACTTT. The gene calls are TRBV5-4 and TRBJ1-6, with TRBD1 matching over 8 bases. This CDR3 contains 17 residues. The germline gives CDR1 SGHNT, CDR2 YYREEE (reference sequence). With 0 bases clipped from V and 7 bases from J, the junction kept 9 bases outside the gene matches. The entire variable domain, with the rest obtained from reference TRBV5-4 and TRBJ1-6, is as follows: ETGVTQSPTHLIKTRGQQVTLRCSSQSGHNTVSWYQQALGQGPQFIFQYYREEENGRGNFPPRFSGLQFPNYSSELNVNALELDDSALYLCASSLGGATGENSPLHFGNGTRLTVT.

The chain couples TRBV2 to TRBJ1-1; no definite D call. This CDR3 region has 14 residues. V dropped 8 bases and J dropped 1 base, with 14 bases sitting between them. CDR1 is SNHLY, CDR2 FYNNEI, per germline. In DNA form, the CDR3 reads TGTGCCAGCCTACTTGAGACAAAGAACACTGAAGCTTTCTTT. Its protein product is CASLLETKNTEAFF. Full variable domain (outside the CDR3, taken from reference TRBV2 and TRBJ1-1): EPEVTQTPSHQVTQMGQEVILRCVPISNHLYFYWYRQILGQKVEFLVSFYNNEISEKSEIFDDQFSVERPDGSNFTLKIRSTKLEDSAMYFCASLLETKNTEAFFGQGTRLTVV.

A single count supports this clone. The rearrangement links TRBV27 to TRBJ1-4; D ambiguous. The germline CDR1 and CDR2 sequences are MNHEY and SMNVEV (reference sequence). The CDR3 spans 11 residues. With 9 bases removed from V and 3 bases from J, the gap between germline ends came to 5 bases. The CDR3 DNA reads as TGTGCCAGGGAGTCTAATGAAAAACTGTTTTTT. Translating it yields CARESNEKLFF.

The V and J genes are TRBV24-1 and TRBJ1-5, with D perhaps matching TRBD1 (5 bases). Per the germline V gene, CDR1 is KGHDR and CDR2 is SFDVKD. This CDR3 contains 14 residues. Trimming left V 4 bases short and J 6 bases short, with 12 bases between. The CDR3 sequence: CATSDRGESQPQHF. The CDR3 nucleotides read TGTGCCACCAGTGACCGGGGGGAGAGTCAGCCCCAGCATTTT.